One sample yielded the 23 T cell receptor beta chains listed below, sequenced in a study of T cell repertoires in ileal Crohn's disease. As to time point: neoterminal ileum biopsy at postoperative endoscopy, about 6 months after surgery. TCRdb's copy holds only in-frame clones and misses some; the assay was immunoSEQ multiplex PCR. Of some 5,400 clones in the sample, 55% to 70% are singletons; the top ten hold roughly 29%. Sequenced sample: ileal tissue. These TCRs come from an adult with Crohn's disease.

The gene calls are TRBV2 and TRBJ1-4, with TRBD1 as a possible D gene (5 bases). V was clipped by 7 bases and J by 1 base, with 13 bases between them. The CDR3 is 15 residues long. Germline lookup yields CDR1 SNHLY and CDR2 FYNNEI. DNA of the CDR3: TGTGCCAGCATTAGGTCCCAGGGAACTAATGAAAAACTGTTTTTT. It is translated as CASIRSQGTNEKLFF.

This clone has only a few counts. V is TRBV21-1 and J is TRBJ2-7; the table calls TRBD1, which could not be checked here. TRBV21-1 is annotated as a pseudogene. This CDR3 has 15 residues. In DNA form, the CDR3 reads TGTGCCAGCAGCATTCGGGACAGGGGGGGCTACGAGCAGTACGTC. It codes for CASSIRDRGGYEQYV.

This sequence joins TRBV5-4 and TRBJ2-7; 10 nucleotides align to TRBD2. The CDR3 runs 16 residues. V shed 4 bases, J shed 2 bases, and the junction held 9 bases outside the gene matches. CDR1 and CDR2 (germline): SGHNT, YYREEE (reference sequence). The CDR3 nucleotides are TGTGCCAGCAGCCCCCGGGGGAGCGGGGGGGCCTACGAGCAGTACTTC. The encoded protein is CASSPRGSGGAYEQYF.

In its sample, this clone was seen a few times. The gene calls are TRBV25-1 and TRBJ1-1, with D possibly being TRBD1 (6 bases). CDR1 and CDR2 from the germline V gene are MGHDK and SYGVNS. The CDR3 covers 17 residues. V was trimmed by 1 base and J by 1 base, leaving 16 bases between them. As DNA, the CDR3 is TGTGCCAGCAGTGAATGGGAAGGGACATCTAGGAACACTGAAGCTTTCTTT. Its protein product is CASSEWEGTSRNTEAFF.

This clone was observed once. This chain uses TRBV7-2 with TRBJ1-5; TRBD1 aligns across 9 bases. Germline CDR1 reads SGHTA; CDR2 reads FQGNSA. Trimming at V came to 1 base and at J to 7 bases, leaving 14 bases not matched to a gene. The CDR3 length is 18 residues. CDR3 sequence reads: CASSLGGMGQGVGQPQHF. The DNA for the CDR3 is TGTGCCAGCAGCTTAGGGGGAATGGGACAGGGTGTGGGACAGCCCCAGCATTTT.

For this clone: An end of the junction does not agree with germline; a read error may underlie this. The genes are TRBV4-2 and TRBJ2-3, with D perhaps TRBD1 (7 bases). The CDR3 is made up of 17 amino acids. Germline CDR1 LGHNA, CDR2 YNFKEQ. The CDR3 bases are TGTGTCAGCAGCCGGGGGACAGCCCCTACTTTCTTTGATACGCAGTATTTT. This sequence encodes CVSSRGTAPTFFDTQYF.

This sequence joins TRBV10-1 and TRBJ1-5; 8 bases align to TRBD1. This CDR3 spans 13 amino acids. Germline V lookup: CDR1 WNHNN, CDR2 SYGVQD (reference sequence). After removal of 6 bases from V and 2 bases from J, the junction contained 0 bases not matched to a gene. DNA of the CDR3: TGCGCCAGCAGGGACAGGGGCAATCAGCCCCAGCATTTT. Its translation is CASRDRGNQPQHF.

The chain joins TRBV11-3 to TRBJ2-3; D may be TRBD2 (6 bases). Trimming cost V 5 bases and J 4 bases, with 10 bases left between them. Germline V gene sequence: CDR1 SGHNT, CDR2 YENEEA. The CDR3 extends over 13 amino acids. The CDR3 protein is CASSPRGADTQYF. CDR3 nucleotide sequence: TGTGCCAGCAGCCCCCGCGGGGCAGATACGCAGTATTTT.

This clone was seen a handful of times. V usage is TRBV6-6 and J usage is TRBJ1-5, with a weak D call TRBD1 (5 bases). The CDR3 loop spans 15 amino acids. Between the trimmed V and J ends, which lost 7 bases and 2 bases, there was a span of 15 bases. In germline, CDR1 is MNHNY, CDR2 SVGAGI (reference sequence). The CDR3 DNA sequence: TGTGCCAGCACCCTACGGAGGGGAGGCAATCAGCCCCAGCATTTT. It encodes CASTLRRGGNQPQHF.

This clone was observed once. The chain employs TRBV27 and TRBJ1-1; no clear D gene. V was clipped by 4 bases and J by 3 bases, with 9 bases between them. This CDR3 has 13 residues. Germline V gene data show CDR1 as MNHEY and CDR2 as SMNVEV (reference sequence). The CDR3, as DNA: TGTGCCAGCAGTTCTCCCCCCGACACTGAAGCTTTCTTT. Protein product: CASSSPPDTEAFF.

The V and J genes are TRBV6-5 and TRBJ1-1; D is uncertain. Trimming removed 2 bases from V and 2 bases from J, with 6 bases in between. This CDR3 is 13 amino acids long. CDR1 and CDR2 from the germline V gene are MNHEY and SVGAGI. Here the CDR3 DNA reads TGTGCCAGCAGTTACCAGAAAAACACTGAAGCTTTCTTT. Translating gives CASSYQKNTEAFF.

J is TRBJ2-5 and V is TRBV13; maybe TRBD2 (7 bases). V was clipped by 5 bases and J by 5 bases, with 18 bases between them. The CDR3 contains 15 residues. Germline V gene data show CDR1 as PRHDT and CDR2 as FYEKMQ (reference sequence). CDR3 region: CASSPKGGAQETQYF. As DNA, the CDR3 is TGTGCCAGCAGCCCAAAGGGGGGGGCGCAGGAGACCCAGTACTTC.

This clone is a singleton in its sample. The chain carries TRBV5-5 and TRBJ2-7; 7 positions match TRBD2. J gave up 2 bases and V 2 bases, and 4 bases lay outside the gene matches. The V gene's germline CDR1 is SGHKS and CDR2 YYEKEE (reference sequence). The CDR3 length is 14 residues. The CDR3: CASSLHSGTYEQYF. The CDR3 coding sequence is TGTGCCAGCAGCTTACACAGCGGGACCTACGAGCAGTACTTC.

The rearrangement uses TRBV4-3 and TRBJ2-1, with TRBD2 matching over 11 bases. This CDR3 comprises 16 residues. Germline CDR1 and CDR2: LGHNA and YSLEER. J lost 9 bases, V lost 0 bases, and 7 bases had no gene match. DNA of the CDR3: TGCGCCAGCAGCCAAGAAGGGCTAGCGGGAGGTACTGAGCAGTTCTTC. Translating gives CASSQEGLAGGTEQFF.

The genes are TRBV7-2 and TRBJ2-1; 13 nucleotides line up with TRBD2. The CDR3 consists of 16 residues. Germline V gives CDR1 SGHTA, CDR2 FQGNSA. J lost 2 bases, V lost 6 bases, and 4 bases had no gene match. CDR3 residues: CASRQTSGGAYNEQFF. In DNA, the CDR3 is TGTGCCAGCAGACAAACTAGCGGGGGGGCCTACAATGAGCAGTTCTTC.

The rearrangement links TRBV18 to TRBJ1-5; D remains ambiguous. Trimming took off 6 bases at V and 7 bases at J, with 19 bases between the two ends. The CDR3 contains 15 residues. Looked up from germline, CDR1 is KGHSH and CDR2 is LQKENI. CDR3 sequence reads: CASSPTTGRGQPQHF. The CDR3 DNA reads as TGTGCCAGCTCTCCTACGACTGGACGGGGACAGCCCCAGCATTTT.

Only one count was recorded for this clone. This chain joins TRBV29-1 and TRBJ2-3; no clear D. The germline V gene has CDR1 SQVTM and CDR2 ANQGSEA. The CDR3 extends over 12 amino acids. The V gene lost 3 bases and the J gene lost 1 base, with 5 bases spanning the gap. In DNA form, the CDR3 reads TGCAGCGTTGAGTCCGGCACAGATACGCAGTATTTT. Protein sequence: CSVESGTDTQYF.

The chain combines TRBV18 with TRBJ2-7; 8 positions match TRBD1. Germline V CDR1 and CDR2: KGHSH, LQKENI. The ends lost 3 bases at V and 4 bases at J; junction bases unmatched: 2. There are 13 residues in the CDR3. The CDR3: CASSPGTGYEQYF. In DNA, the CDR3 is TGTGCCAGCTCACCTGGGACAGGATACGAGCAGTACTTC.

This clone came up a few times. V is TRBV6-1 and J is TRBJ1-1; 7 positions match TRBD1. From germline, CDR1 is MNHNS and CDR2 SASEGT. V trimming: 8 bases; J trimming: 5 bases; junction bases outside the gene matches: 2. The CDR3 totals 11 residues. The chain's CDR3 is CASQGVTEAFF. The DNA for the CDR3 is TGTGCCAGCCAGGGGGTTACTGAAGCTTTCTTT.

The CDR3 DNA reads as TGTGCCAGCAGCTTACAGGTTAACACTGAAGCTTTCTTT. Protein sequence: CASSLQVNTEAFF. J is TRBJ1-1 and V is TRBV7-3; D call uncertain. This CDR3 is 13 amino acids long. The V gene lost 2 bases and the J gene lost 2 bases, with 6 bases spanning the gap. Germline V gives CDR1 SGHTA, CDR2 FQGTGA.

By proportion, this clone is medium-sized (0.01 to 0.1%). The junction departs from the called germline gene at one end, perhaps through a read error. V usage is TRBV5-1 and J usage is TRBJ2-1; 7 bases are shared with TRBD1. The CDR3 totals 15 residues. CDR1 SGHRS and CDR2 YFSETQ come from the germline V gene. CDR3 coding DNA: TGTGCCAGCAGCTTGGAGCAGGGGGCCTACAATGAGCAGTTCTTC. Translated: CASSLEQGAYNEQFF. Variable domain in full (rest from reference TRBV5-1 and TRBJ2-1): KAGVTQTPRYLIKTRGQQVTLSCSPISGHRSVSWYQQTPGQGLQFLFEYFSETQRNKGNFPGRFSGRQFSNSRSEMNVSTLELGDSALYLCASSLEQGAYNEQFFGPGTRLTVL.

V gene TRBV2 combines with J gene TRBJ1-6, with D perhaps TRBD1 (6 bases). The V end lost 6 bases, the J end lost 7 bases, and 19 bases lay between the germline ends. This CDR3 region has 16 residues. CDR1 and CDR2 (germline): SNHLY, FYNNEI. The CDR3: CASSVHRARDNSPLHF. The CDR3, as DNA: TGTGCCAGCAGCGTTCACAGGGCTAGAGACAATTCACCCCTCCACTTT. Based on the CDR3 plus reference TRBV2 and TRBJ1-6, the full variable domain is EPEVTQTPSHQVTQMGQEVILRCVPISNHLYFYWYRQILGQKVEFLVSFYNNEISEKSEIFDDQFSVERPDGSNFTLKIRSTKLEDSAMYFCASSVHRARDNSPLHFGNGTRLTVT.

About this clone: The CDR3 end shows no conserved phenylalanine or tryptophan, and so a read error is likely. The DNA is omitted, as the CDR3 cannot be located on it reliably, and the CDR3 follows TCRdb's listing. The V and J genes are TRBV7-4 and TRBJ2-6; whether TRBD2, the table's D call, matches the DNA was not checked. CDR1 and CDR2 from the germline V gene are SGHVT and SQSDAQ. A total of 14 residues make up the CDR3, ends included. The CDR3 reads CASSMDSSAHKVGL.